This entry concerns a single T cell receptor (beta chain). Together with a sample-barcoded 5' primer, a J-beta primer mix was included in a second PCR lasting about 6 to 12 cycles. TCRdb re-called the 5' RACE reads through MiXCR, storing one row per CDR3 protein. Of about a million distinct CDR3 sequences listed, just over 50% are singletons. Approximately 9.4 milliliters was the volume of peripheral blood drawn from each donor. This CDR3 region has 15 residues. Germline values: CDR1 SGHRS, CDR2 YFSETQ. V was clipped by 1 base and J by 2 bases; unmatched bases: 2. The sample belongs to a study of blood T cells in healthy people across ages.

What was sequenced was blood. This clonotype originated in a woman aged 55 to 70 in good health. The rearrangement uses TRBV5-1 and TRBJ2-3; 9 bases line up with TRBD2. For the CDR3, the DNA is TGCGCCAGCAGCTTGAGCGGGGGGACCACAGATACGCAGTATTTT. Translated, it gives CASSLSGGTTDTQYF.